This record covers a single T cell receptor beta chain. Its antigen is not identified. The CDR3 is 15 residues long. Per the germline V gene, CDR1 is SGHTA and CDR2 is FQGTGA. Germline trimming cut 5 bases from V and 0 bases from J; bases unmatched to any gene: 5. The sample belongs to a study of T cell responses to AZD1222 COVID-19 vaccine. Whole-study results and caveats: The donor group comprised mostly white British people and more females; the analysis possibly underestimated clonal diversity.

Only in-frame clones appear in the TCRdb table, and some are missing; sequencing was by immunoSEQ multiplex PCR. The sample shows about 120,000 clones, 80% to 95% of them seen only once. This TCR was recovered from an adult in good health. This chain connects TRBV7-3 to TRBJ2-3; 7 bases line up with TRBD2. The sample consisted of peripheral blood, taken on day 0 of AZD1222 vaccination. CDR3 loop: CASSISGLSTDTQYF. The CDR3 bases are TGTGCCAGCAGCATTAGCGGGTTAAGCACAGATACGCAGTATTTT.